This T cell receptor beta chain was sequenced during a study of CD8 T cells in ankylosing spondylitis. Regarding the study as a whole: Typical of ankylosing spondylitis blood, it appeared, was a TCR beta motif of roughly eight highly homologous variants. Disease-linked clones were reportedly significantly enriched in matched ankylosing spondylitis synovial fluid.

V was pared by 5 bases and J by 1 base, with 4 bases of the junction left unmatched. Germline CDR1 and CDR2: DFQATT and SNEGSKA (reference sequence). This CDR3 has 15 amino acids. This clonotype was observed a few times. Its target is unknown. TCRdb independently ran MiXCR on the 5' RACE reads; one entry per CDR3 protein. The repertoire holds about 90,000 distinct CDR3 sequences, with approximately 30% as singletons. The source is a male donor with ankylosing spondylitis or in good health (not recorded which). Sequenced: blood, either unsorted or a sorted T cell fraction (not recorded which). The chain uses TRBV20-1 and TRBJ1-5; 11 nucleotides agree with TRBD1. The CDR3 protein is CSAQGTGGSNQPQHF. CDR3 DNA: TGCAGTGCTCAAGGGACAGGGGGAAGCAATCAGCCCCAGCATTTT.